The present T cell receptor beta chain was sequenced within a study of regulatory T cells in long-lasting Graves disease. Ten or more counts support this clonotype. Described time point: persistent/refractory GD, antithyroid drugs over 5 years with positive TRAb. PBMC RNA served as the TCR library source. TCR beta libraries were built with iRepertoire HTBI primers and Arm-PCR of CDR3 regions. TCRdb ran MiXCR on the multiplex PCR reads and lists one entry per CDR3 protein. The sample yields 300,000 to 500,000 distinct CDR3 sequences, less than 25% seen once. The specimen was peripheral blood mononuclear cells (PBMCs), collected when the disease was refractory, from a patient treated with antithyroid drugs. The source is a female donor with Graves disease.

Here the CDR3 DNA reads TGTGCCAGCAGTAAATCGTCCAGGGAAGACGAGCAGTACTTC. Translated: CASSKSSREDEQYF. V and J are TRBV27 and TRBJ2-7, with D possibly TRBD1 on 5 matching bases. CDR3 length: 14 residues. The germline V and J ends were trimmed by 5 bases and 5 bases, with 16 bases remaining between them. From germline, CDR1 is MNHEY and CDR2 SMNVEV (reference sequence).